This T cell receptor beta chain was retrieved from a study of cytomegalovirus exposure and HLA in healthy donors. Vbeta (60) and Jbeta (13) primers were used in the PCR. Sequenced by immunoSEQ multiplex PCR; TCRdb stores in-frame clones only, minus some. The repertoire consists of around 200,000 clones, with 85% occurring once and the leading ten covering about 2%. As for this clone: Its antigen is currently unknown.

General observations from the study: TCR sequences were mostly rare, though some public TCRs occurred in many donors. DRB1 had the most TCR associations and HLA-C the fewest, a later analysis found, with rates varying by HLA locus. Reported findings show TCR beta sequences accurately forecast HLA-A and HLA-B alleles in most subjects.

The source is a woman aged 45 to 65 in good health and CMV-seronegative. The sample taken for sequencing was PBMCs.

CDR3 sequence: CASSFWTGSTGELFF. Here the CDR3 DNA reads TGTGCCAGCAGCTTTTGGACAGGGAGCACCGGGGAGCTGTTTTTT. The chain employs TRBV11-3 and TRBJ2-2; 8 bases are a match to TRBD1. With V trimmed by 3 bases and J by 4 bases, 4 bases remained unmatched. Per germline, CDR1 SGHNT and CDR2 YENEEA. The CDR3 covers 15 residues.